These 25 T cell receptor beta chains originate from one sample sequenced in a study of T cell responses to AZD1222 COVID-19 vaccine. TCRdb keeps only in-frame clones here, not all; method: immunoSEQ multiplex PCR. Among more than 100,000 clones, 85% were seen once, and the ten largest hold under 8%. Source: peripheral blood, taken 28 days after the second dose of the MenACWY control vaccine. The receptor source for this set is an adult who received the MenACWY meningococcal vaccine as a control.

The chain is built from TRBV5-1 and TRBJ2-5, with 8 bases aligning to TRBD1. The V gene end was trimmed by 3 bases and the J gene end by 2 bases; junction bases not matched to a gene: 6. CDR1 and CDR2 (germline): SGHRS, YFSETQ. This CDR3 is 15 amino acids long. The CDR3 loop reads CASSSRTGRQETQYF. For the CDR3, the DNA is TGCGCCAGCAGCTCCCGGACAGGGAGGCAAGAGACCCAGTACTTC.

This chain joins TRBV19 and TRBJ1-1; a possible D gene is TRBD1 (6 bases). Germline V CDR1 and CDR2: LNHDA, SQIVND (reference sequence). V lost 5 bases and J 10 bases, leaving 17 bases between the germline ends. The CDR3 has 13 amino acids. CDR3 coding DNA: TGTGCCAGTAGTGTACAGGGAAACCGGCGAGCTTTCTTT. Translation gives CASSVQGNRRAFF.

The chain carries TRBV5-1 and TRBJ2-1; D is unclear. V was clipped by 0 bases and J by 0 bases, with 10 bases between them. The V gene's germline CDR1 is SGHRS and CDR2 YFSETQ. The CDR3 extends over 16 amino acids. CDR3 sequence reads: CASSLGLGNSYNEQFF. The CDR3 nucleotides are TGCGCCAGCAGCTTGGGGTTGGGCAACTCCTACAATGAGCAGTTCTTC.

This clone was counted only a few times. The rearrangement links TRBV5-1 to TRBJ1-1, with 7 bases lining up with TRBD1. Looked up from germline, CDR1 is SGHRS and CDR2 is YFSETQ. Trimming removed 4 bases from V and 6 bases from J; junction bases left unmatched: 12. The CDR3 sequence is 15 residues long. CDR3 bases: TGCGCCAGCAGCCGACCCGACAGGGAGGCCTCTGAAGCTTTCTTT. This translates into CASSRPDREASEAFF.

CDR3 DNA: TGTGCCAGCAGGCGCACAGGGGACACTGAAGCTTTCTTT. The encoded protein is CASRRTGDTEAFF. This chain joins TRBV12-3 or TRBV12-4 and TRBJ1-1; 7 bases align to TRBD1. This CDR3 is built from 13 residues. V trimming: 6 bases; J trimming: 3 bases; junction bases outside the gene matches: 4.

This clone is a singleton in its sample. The rearrangement joins TRBV6-5 to TRBJ2-1; TRBD1 agrees at 12 bases. The V segment lost 6 bases and the J segment 7 bases; nucleotides outside the gene matches: 7. CDR1 is MNHEY, CDR2 SVGAGI, per germline. The CDR3 is 15 residues long. CDR3: CASSRPGQGANEQFF. The CDR3 region has the DNA TGTGCCAGCAGCCGACCGGGACAGGGGGCGAATGAGCAGTTCTTC.

V gene TRBV5-8 combines with J gene TRBJ2-7, with D possibly being TRBD1 or TRBD2 (5 bases each). V lost 7 bases, J lost 8 bases, and 16 bases lay in between. This CDR3 contains 12 residues. The germline V gene has CDR1 SGHTS and CDR2 YDEGEE. DNA of the CDR3: TGTGCCAGCGAAAGGGGACGGGCAAAGCAGTACTTC. Translated: CASERGRAKQYF.

V and J are TRBV11-3 and TRBJ2-7, with TRBD1 matching 10 bases. The CDR3 sequence is 18 residues long. Trimming removed 6 bases from V and 5 bases from J; junction bases left unmatched: 19. Per the germline V gene, CDR1 is SGHNT and CDR2 is YENEEA. CDR3 residues: CASSSPGQGSSMIDEQYF. CDR3 DNA sequence: TGTGCCAGCAGTTCACCGGGACAGGGGTCTTCTATGATCGACGAGCAGTACTTC.

This chain uses TRBV3-1 (or the pseudogene TRBV3-2) with TRBJ1-1, with 7 bases identical to TRBD1. Germline assignment: CDR1 LGHDT and CDR2 YNNKEL (reference sequence). The CDR3 runs 14 residues. Germline trimming cut 6 bases from V and 3 bases from J; bases unmatched to any gene: 7. CDR3 region: CASSSSGGHTEAFF. The CDR3 DNA is TGTGCCAGCAGTTCCTCAGGGGGTCACACTGAAGCTTTCTTT.

This chain joins TRBV28 and TRBJ2-7; D might be TRBD1 (5 bases). The ends were cut back, 3 bases at V and 2 bases at J, with 17 bases in the middle. The length of the CDR3 is 16 residues. Germline-derived CDR1 and CDR2 are MDHEN and SYDVKM. The CDR3 nucleotides read TGTGCCAGCAGTTTTATTTTAACAGGCCTTACCTACGAGCAGTACTTC. Amino acid sequence: CASSFILTGLTYEQYF.

The rearrangement joins TRBV9 to TRBJ1-3; D possibly corresponds to TRBD1 (5 bases). This CDR3 is 15 amino acids long. Germline V gene sequence: CDR1 SGDLS, CDR2 YYNGEE. Trimming pared 3 bases from V and 2 bases from J, leaving 12 bases between. DNA for the CDR3: TGTGCCAGCAGCGGCCCCGGGGCCCCTGGAAACACCATATATTTT. Protein: CASSGPGAPGNTIYF.

The CDR3 is CASSSGSSSTDTQYF. For the CDR3, the DNA is TGTGCCAGCAGCTCGGGATCCTCTAGCACAGATACGCAGTATTTT. This rearrangement joins TRBV11-3 to TRBJ2-3, with D perhaps TRBD2 (5 bases). The CDR3 sequence is 15 residues long. The V end lost 4 bases, the J end lost 0 bases, and 11 bases lay between the germline ends. Germline V CDR1 and CDR2: SGHNT, YENEEA.

This clone has just a few counts. The chain has TRBV5-1 and TRBJ1-1, with 8 bases matching TRBD1. Per the germline V gene, CDR1 is SGHRS and CDR2 is YFSETQ. Trimming at V came to 0 bases and at J to 9 bases, leaving 7 bases not matched to a gene. This CDR3 contains 14 residues. CDR3 sequence: CASSLVRGRGKAFF. Here the CDR3 DNA reads TGCGCCAGCAGCTTGGTCAGGGGGCGTGGGAAAGCTTTCTTT.

J is TRBJ1-1 and V is TRBV19, with 7 bases fitting TRBD1. CDR3 length: 14 amino acids. V lost 8 bases and J lost 2; bases outside the gene matches: 8. Germline V lookup: CDR1 LNHDA, CDR2 SQIVND (reference sequence). CDR3 sequence reads: CASGEGQINTEAFF. The DNA of the CDR3 is TGTGCCAGTGGGGAGGGACAGATAAACACTGAAGCTTTCTTT.

This clone was counted between two and nine times. The V gene is TRBV5-4, the J gene TRBJ1-5, with D unclear. V was clipped by 0 bases and J by 1 base, with 14 bases between them. Per the germline V gene, CDR1 is SGHNT and CDR2 is YYREEE (reference sequence). This CDR3 has 17 residues. The CDR3 region has the DNA TGTGCCAGCAGCTTGGGCCCTGTGGGCGGCAGCAATCAGCCCCAGCATTTT. As protein: CASSLGPVGGSNQPQHF. The full variable domain, in which reference TRBV5-4 and TRBJ1-5 provide the parts outside the CDR3, is ETGVTQSPTHLIKTRGQQVTLRCSSQSGHNTVSWYQQALGQGPQFIFQYYREEENGRGNFPPRFSGLQFPNYSSELNVNALELDDSALYLCASSLGPVGGSNQPQHFGDGTRLSIL.

This clone showed up just a few times. The rearrangement uses TRBV5-6 and TRBJ1-1; weak D call: TRBD1 (6 bases). The CDR3 extends over 15 amino acids. The germline gives CDR1 SGHDT, CDR2 YYEEEE. V lost 0 bases and J lost 4, with 13 bases in between. The CDR3 DNA reads TGTGCCAGCAGCTTGGTTACAGGGTCGGCCACTGAAGCTTTCTTT. This encodes CASSLVTGSATEAFF.

This sequence joins TRBV7-9 and TRBJ1-1; TRBD1 is a possible D gene (6 bases). V lost 3 bases, J lost 2 bases, and 7 bases lay in between. The germline V gene encodes CDR1 SEHNR and CDR2 FQNEAQ (reference sequence). The CDR3 runs 13 residues. CDR3 loop: CASSLGANTEAFF. CDR3 nucleotide sequence: TGTGCCAGCAGCTTGGGGGCTAACACTGAAGCTTTCTTT.

This clone was counted only a few times. This chain connects TRBV5-4 to TRBJ1-2; 9 bases line up with TRBD1. CDR3 length equals 14 residues. CDR1 and CDR2 from the germline V gene are SGHNT and YYREEE (reference sequence). Trimming cost V 4 bases and J 5 bases; bases outside gene matches: 6. In DNA, the CDR3 is TGTGCCAGCAGCACCGCCGGGACAGGGTATGGCTACACCTTC. This gives the protein CASSTAGTGYGYTF.

For the CDR3, the DNA is TGTGCCAGCACCGAAGGGGGGGTGAGGGCCTACGAGCAGTACTTC. Translated: CASTEGGVRAYEQYF. The chain recombines TRBV2 with TRBJ2-7; a possible D gene is TRBD2 (7 bases). V lost 7 bases and J lost 2, with 18 bases in between. The CDR3 contains 15 residues. Germline V gives CDR1 SNHLY, CDR2 FYNNEI.

The chain has TRBV28 and TRBJ2-7; D is unclear. The germline V gene has CDR1 MDHEN and CDR2 SYDVKM. The CDR3 covers 13 residues. Between the trimmed V and J ends, which lost 5 bases and 2 bases, there was a span of 10 bases. The DNA of the CDR3 is TGTGCCAGCAGTGGTGCTGGCACCTACGAGCAGTACTTC. Translating gives CASSGAGTYEQYF.

The chain uses TRBV11-3 and TRBJ2-1; D possibly matches TRBD1 or TRBD2 (5 bases each). The germline V gene encodes CDR1 SGHNT and CDR2 YENEEA. The CDR3 has 14 amino acids. Trimming left V 5 bases short and J 9 bases short, with 17 bases between. CDR3 sequence reads: CASSPRRAGTEQFF. The CDR3 DNA reads TGTGCCAGCAGCCCTCGAAGGGCCGGGACTGAGCAGTTCTTC.

V is TRBV7-9 and J is TRBJ2-3; possibly TRBD1 for D (7 bases). The CDR3 covers 15 residues. Germline lookup yields CDR1 SEHNR and CDR2 FQNEAQ (reference sequence). V was pared by 3 bases and J by 0 bases, with 10 bases between. The CDR3 loop reads CASSLRDSSTDTQYF. CDR3 nucleotides: TGTGCCAGCAGCTTGCGGGACAGCAGCACAGATACGCAGTATTTT.

The chain has TRBV19 and TRBJ2-3; 7 bases agree with TRBD2. This CDR3 contains 15 residues. Germline V CDR1 and CDR2: LNHDA, SQIVND (reference sequence). V shed 6 bases and J 6 bases; nucleotides not matched to a gene: 12. The CDR3 reads CASSDMRVGGDTQYF. CDR3 DNA: TGTGCCAGTAGCGATATGAGGGTGGGGGGGGATACGCAGTATTTT. The whole variable domain, remainder taken from reference TRBV19 and TRBJ2-3, is DGGITQSPKYLFRKEGQNVTLSCEQNLNHDAMYWYRQDPGQGLRLIYYSQIVNDFQKGDIAEGYSVSREKKESFPLTVTSAQKNPTAFYLCASSDMRVGGDTQYFGPGTRLTVL.

A few counts support this clone. This chain connects TRBV12-3 or TRBV12-4 to TRBJ2-1; D is possibly TRBD1 or TRBD2 (6 bases each). The CDR3 length is 12 residues. V lost 5 bases and J lost 7, with 9 bases in between. Here the CDR3 DNA reads TGTGCCAGCAGTCTAGGGGGGAATGAGCAGTTCTTC. It specifies CASSLGGNEQFF.

J is TRBJ2-1 and V is TRBV6-5; 12 bases align to TRBD2. The CDR3 length is 15 residues. Germline-derived CDR1 and CDR2 are MNHEY and SVGAGI. Trimming took 5 bases from V and 6 from J; bases not matched to a gene: 5. As DNA, the CDR3 is TGTGCCAGCAGTACCCTAGCGGGAGGGCGCAATGAGCAGTTCTTC. Its translation: CASSTLAGGRNEQFF.